A single sample is the source of the 9 T cell receptor beta chains below, sequenced in a study of chronic HIV infection and antiretroviral therapy. Each CDR3 protein is one row after TCRdb ran MiXCR on the 5' RACE reads. The sample holds approximately 47,000 distinct CDR3 sequences, about 18% seen once. The sequenced material came from peripheral blood. Every receptor here comes from an adult who had HIV and had not received antiretroviral therapy, or was an uninfected healthy control (not recorded which).

The sample holds many counts of this clonotype. The V and J genes are TRBV4-1 and TRBJ2-3; D gene unclear. CDR1 is MGHRA, CDR2 YSYEKL, per germline. Trimming shortened V by 3 bases and J by 2 bases, and 15 bases separated the two germline ends. The CDR3 is 16 amino acids. CDR3 residues: CASSQVDMGFTDTQYF. The CDR3 DNA reads TGCGCCAGCAGCCAGGTCGACATGGGATTCACAGATACGCAGTATTTT.

This clonotype was seen more than once but under ten times. The DNA is left out, because the CDR3 cannot be placed on it with certainty; the CDR3 is given as TCRdb lists it. The J gene is TRBJ1-1, the V gene TRBV5-1. Germline V gives CDR1 SGHRS, CDR2 YFSETQ. The CDR3 has 15 amino acids, counting both end residues. CDR3: CASSTSVVRNTEAFF.

There are a few counts of this clonotype. The V and J genes are TRBV18 and TRBJ2-1; D tentatively fits TRBD1 or TRBD2 (5 bases each). There are 15 residues in the CDR3. Trimming took off 6 bases at V and 7 bases at J, with 19 bases between the two ends. The germline CDR1 and CDR2 sequences are KGHSH and LQKENI. CDR3 loop: CASSPSWGRANEQFF. The CDR3, as DNA: TGTGCCAGCTCGCCTAGCTGGGGGAGAGCTAATGAGCAGTTCTTC.

This clonotype was seen only a few times. The chain carries TRBV12-3 or TRBV12-4 and TRBJ1-1; D is unclear. The CDR3 has 12 residues. Trimming cost V 8 bases and J 8 bases, with 15 bases left between them. The DNA for the CDR3 is TGTGCCAGCCCGAAGACCCAAACGGAAGCTTTCTTT. This translates into CASPKTQTEAFF.

J is TRBJ2-2 and V is TRBV27; the D is unclear. This CDR3 region has 16 residues. Trimming pared 5 bases from V and 0 bases from J, leaving 13 bases between. Germline V gene data show CDR1 as MNHEY and CDR2 as SMNVEV (reference sequence). CDR3 residues: CASSRVGHSNTGELFF. The DNA of the CDR3 is TGTGCCAGCAGTCGCGTTGGGCATTCGAACACCGGGGAGCTGTTTTTT.

This clonotype appeared a single time. This sequence joins TRBV29-1 and TRBJ2-2; 9 nucleotides align to TRBD1. CDR3 length: 13 amino acids. The germline V gene has CDR1 SQVTM and CDR2 ANQGSEA. J lost 8 bases, V lost 7 bases, and 8 bases had no gene match. The CDR3 reads CSAKTGGKGELFF. The CDR3 coding sequence is TGCAGCGCTAAAACAGGGGGCAAAGGGGAGCTGTTTTTT.

To note about this clonotype: A much larger clone differs from this one at a single base, so this may be a read error. The chain joins TRBV28 to TRBJ2-5; D might be TRBD1 or TRBD2, each matching 5 bases. CDR1 MDHEN and CDR2 SYDVKM come from the germline V gene. CDR3 size: 14 residues. The CDR3 region has the DNA TGTGCCAGCGGTTTAATAGCAGGGAGAGAGACCCAGTACTTC. Translation gives CASGLIAGRETQYF.

V usage is TRBV3-1 and J usage is TRBJ2-1, with D hard to call. Trimming took off 3 bases at V and 3 bases at J, with 9 bases between the two ends. Germline lookup yields CDR1 LGHDT and CDR2 YNNKEL (reference sequence). The CDR3 totals 14 residues. The CDR3 region has the DNA TGTGCCAGCAGCCAGGGAAGGTTCTACAATGAGCAGTTCTTC. Its protein is CASSQGRFYNEQFF.

This clonotype has only a few counts. The chain combines TRBV7-2 with TRBJ2-7; D uncertain. Germline V lookup: CDR1 SGHTA, CDR2 FQGNSA. Trimming took 1 base from V and 8 from J, leaving 9 bases between them. This CDR3 is 12 amino acids long. The chain's CDR3 is CASSLGNLKQYF. In nucleotides, the CDR3 is TGTGCCAGCAGCTTAGGAAACTTGAAGCAGTACTTC. Full variable domain (outside the CDR3, taken from reference TRBV7-2 and TRBJ2-7): GAGVSQSPSNKVTEKGKDVELRCDPISGHTALYWYRQSLGQGLEFLIYFQGNSAPDKSGLPSDRFSAERTGGSVSTLTIQRTQQEDSAVYLCASSLGNLKQYFGPGTRLTVT.